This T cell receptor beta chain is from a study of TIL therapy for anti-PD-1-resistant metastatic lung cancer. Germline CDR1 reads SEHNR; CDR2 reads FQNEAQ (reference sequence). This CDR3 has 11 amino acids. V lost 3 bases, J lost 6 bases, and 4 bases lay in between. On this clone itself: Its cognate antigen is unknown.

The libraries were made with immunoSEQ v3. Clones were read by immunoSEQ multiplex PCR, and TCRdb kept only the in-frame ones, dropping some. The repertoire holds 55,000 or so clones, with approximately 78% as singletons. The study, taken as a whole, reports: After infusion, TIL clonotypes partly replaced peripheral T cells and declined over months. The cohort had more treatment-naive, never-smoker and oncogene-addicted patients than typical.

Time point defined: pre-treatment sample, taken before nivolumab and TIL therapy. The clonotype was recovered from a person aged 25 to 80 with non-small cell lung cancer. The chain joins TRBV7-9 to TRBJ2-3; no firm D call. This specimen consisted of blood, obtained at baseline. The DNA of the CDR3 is TGTGCCAGCAGCTTGTCGGATACGCAGTATTTT. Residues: CASSLSDTQYF.